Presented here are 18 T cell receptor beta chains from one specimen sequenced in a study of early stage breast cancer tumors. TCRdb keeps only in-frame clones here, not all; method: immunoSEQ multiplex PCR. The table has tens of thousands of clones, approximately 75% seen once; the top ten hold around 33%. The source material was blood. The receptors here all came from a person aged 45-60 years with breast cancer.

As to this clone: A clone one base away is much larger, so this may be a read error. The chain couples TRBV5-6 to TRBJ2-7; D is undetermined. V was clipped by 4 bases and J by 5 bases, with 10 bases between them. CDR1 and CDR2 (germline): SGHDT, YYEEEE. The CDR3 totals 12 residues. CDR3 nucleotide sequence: TGTGCCAGCAGCCTTACCTATGACGAGCAGTACTTC. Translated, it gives CASSLTYDEQYF.

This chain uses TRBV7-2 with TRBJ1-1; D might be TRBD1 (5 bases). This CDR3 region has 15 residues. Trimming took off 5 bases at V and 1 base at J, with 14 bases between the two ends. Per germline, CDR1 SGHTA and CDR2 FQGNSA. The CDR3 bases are TGTGCCAGCAGCATCTCGGGACGTGGGAACACTGAAGCTTTCTTT. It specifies CASSISGRGNTEAFF.

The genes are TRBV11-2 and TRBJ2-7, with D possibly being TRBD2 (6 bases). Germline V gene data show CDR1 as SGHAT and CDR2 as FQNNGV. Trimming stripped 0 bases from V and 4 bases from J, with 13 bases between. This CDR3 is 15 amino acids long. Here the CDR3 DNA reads TGTGCCAGCAGCTTAGATGGGACTGAAACTTACGAGCAGTACTTC. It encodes CASSLDGTETYEQYF.

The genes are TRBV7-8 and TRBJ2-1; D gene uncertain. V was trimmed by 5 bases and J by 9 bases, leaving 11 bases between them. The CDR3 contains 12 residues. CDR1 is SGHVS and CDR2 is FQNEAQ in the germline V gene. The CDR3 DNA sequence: TGTGCCAGCAGCAGAGAGCGTGGTGAGCAGTTCTTC. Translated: CASSRERGEQFF.

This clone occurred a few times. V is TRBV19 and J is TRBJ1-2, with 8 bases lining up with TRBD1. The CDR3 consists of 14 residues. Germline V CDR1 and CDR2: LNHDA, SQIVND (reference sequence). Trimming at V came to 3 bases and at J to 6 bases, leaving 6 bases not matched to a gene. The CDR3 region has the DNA TGTGCCAGTAGTATCCAGGGGGCGACAGATGGCTACACCTTC. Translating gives CASSIQGATDGYTF.

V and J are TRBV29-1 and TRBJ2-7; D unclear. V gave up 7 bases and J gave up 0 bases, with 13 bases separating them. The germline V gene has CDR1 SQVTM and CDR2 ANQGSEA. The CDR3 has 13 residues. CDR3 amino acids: CSALDLRSYEQYF. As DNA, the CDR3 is TGCAGCGCCCTGGACCTTCGCTCCTACGAGCAGTACTTC.

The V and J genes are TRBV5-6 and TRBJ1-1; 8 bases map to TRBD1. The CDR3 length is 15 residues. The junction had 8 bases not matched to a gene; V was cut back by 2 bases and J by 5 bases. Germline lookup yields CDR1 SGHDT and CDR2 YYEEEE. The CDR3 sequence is CASSLLQGARTEAFF. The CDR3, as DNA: TGTGCCAGCAGCTTACTTCAGGGGGCGCGAACTGAAGCTTTCTTT. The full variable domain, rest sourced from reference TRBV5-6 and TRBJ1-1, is DAGVTQSPTHLIKTRGQQVTLRCSPKSGHDTVSWYQQALGQGPQFIFQYYEEEERQRGNFPDRFSGHQFPNYSSELNVNALLLGDSALYLCASSLLQGARTEAFFGQGTRLTVV.

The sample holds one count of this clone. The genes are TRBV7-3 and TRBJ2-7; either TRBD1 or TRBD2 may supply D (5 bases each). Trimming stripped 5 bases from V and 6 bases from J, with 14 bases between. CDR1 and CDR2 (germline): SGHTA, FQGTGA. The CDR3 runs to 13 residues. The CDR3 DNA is TGTGCCAGCAGCGCCAGGGAGCTCGGCGAGCAGTACTTC. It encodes CASSARELGEQYF.

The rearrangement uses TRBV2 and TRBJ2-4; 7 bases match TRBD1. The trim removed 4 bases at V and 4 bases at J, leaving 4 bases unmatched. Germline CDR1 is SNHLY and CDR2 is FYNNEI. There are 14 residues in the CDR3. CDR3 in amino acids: CASSGDRSKNIQYF. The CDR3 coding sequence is TGTGCCAGCAGTGGGGACAGATCAAAAAACATTCAGTACTTC.

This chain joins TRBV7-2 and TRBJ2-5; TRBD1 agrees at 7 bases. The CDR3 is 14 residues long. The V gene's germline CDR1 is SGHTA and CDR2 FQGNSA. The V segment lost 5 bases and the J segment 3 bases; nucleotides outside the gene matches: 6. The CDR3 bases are TGTGCCAGCAGCGGACAGGATCCAGAAGAGACCCAGTACTTC. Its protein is CASSGQDPEETQYF.

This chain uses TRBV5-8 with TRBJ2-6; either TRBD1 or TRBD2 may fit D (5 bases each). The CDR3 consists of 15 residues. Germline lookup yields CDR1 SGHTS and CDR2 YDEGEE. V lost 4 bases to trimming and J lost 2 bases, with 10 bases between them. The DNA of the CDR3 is TGTGCCAGCAGCCAATGGGGGACTGGGGCCAACGTCCTGACTTTC. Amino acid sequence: CASSQWGTGANVLTF. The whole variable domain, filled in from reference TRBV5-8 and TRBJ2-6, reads EAGVTQSPTHLIKTRGQQATLRCSPISGHTSVYWYQQALGLGLQFLLWYDEGEERNRGNFPPRFSGRQFPNYSSELNVNALELEDSALYLCASSQWGTGANVLTFGAGSRLTVL.

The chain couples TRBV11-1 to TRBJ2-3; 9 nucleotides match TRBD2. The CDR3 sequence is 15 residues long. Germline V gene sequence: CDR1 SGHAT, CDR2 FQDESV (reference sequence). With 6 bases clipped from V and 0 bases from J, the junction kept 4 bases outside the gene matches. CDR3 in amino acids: CASSSGTSSTDTQYF. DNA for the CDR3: TGTGCCAGCAGTTCCGGGACTAGCAGCACAGATACGCAGTATTTT.

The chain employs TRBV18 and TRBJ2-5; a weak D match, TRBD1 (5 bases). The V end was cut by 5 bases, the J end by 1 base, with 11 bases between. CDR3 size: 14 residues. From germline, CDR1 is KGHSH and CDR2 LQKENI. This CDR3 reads CASSTRGAQETQYF. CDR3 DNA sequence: TGTGCCAGCTCAACAAGGGGCGCCCAAGAGACCCAGTACTTC.

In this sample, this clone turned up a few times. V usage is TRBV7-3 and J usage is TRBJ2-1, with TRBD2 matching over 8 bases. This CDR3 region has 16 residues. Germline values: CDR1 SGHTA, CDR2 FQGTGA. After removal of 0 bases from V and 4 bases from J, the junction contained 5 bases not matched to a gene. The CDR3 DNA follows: TGTGCCAGCAGCTTAACGTCGGGGACTAGTTACAATGAGCAGTTCTTC. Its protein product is CASSLTSGTSYNEQFF.

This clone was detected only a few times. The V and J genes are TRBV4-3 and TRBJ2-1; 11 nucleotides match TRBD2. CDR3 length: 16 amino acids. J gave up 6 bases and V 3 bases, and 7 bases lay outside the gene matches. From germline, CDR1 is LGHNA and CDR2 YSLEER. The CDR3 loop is CASSQGGLAGGNEQFF. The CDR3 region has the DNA TGCGCCAGCAGCCAGGGTGGCCTAGCGGGAGGCAATGAGCAGTTCTTC.

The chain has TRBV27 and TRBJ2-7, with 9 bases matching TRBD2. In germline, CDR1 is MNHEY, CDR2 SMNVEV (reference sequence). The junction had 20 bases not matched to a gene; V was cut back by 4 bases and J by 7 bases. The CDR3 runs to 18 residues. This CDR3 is CASSSRAGLAGWSAEQYF. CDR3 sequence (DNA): TGTGCCAGCAGTTCCCGCGCGGGTCTAGCGGGATGGTCGGCTGAGCAGTACTTC.

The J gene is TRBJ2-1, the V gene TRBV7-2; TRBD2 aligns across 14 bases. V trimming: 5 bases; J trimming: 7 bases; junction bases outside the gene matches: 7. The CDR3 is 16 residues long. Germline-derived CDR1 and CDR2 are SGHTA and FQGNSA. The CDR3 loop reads CASSQWGTSGRNEQFF. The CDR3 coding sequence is TGTGCCAGCAGCCAATGGGGGACTAGCGGGAGAAATGAGCAGTTCTTC. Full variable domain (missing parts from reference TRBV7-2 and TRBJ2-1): GAGVSQSPSNKVTEKGKDVELRCDPISGHTALYWYRQSLGQGLEFLIYFQGNSAPDKSGLPSDRFSAERTGGSVSTLTIQRTQQEDSAVYLCASSQWGTSGRNEQFFGPGTRLTVL.

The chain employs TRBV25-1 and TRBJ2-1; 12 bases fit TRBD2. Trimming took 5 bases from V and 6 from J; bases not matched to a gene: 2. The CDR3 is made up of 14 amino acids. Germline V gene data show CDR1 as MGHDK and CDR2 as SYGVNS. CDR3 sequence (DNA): TGTGCCAGCAGTACTAGCGGGAGGTTCAATGAGCAGTTCTTC. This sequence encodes CASSTSGRFNEQFF.